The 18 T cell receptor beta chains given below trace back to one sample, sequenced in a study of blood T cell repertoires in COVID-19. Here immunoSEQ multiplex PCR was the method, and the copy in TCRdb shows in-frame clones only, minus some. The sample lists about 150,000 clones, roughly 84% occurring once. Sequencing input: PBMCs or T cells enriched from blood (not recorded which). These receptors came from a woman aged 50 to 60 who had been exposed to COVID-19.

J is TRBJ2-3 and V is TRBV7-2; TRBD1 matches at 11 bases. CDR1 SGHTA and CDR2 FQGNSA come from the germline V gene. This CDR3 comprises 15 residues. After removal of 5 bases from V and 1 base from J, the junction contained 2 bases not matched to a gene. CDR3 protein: CASSGQGARTDTQYF. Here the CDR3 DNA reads TGTGCCAGCAGCGGACAGGGGGCCCGCACAGATACGCAGTATTTT.

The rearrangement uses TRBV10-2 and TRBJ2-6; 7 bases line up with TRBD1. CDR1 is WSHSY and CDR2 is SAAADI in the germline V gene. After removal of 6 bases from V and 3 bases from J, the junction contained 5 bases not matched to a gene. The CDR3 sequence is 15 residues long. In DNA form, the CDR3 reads TGCGCCAGCAGGCAGGGGGTAAATGGGGCCAACGTCCTGACTTTC. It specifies CASRQGVNGANVLTF.

CDR3 in DNA: TGTGCCAGCAGCTCAGACAGGGTCAACTATGGCTACACCTTC. Its translation is CASSSDRVNYGYTF. The gene calls are TRBV6-2 or TRBV6-3 and TRBJ1-2; the match to TRBD1 covers 7 bases. Germline assignment: CDR1 MNHEY and CDR2 SVGEGT. This CDR3 is built from 14 residues. V dropped 6 bases and J dropped 2; count of bases not matched to a gene: 6.

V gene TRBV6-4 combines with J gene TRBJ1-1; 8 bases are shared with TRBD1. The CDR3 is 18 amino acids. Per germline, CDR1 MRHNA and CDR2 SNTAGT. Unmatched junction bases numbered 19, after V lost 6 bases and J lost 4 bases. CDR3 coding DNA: TGTGCCAGCAGGTGGGGCACAGGGGGTCCCCTCAACGTCACTGAAGCTTTCTTT. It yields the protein CASRWGTGGPLNVTEAFF.

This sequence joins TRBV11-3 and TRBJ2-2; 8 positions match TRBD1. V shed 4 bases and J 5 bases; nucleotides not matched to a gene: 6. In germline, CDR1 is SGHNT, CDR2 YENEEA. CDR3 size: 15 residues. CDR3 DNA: TGTGCCAGCAGCTCGACAGGGGTGGCTACCGGGGAGCTGTTTTTT. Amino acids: CASSSTGVATGELFF.

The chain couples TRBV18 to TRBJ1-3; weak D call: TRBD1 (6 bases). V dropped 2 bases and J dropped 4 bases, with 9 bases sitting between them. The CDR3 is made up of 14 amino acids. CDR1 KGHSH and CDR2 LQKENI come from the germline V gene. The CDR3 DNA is TGTGCCAGCTCACCAACAGGGCAAGGAAACACCATATATTTT. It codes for CASSPTGQGNTIYF.

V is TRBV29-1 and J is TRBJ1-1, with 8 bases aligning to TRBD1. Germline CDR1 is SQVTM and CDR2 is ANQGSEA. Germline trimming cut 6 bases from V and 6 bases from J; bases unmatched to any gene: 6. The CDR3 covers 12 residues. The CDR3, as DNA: TGCAGCGTAACCCAGGGGGCAGCTGAAGCTTTCTTT. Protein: CSVTQGAAEAFF.

CDR3 DNA: TGTGCCAGCAAGGTTGACCCGGGGTGGGGACAGGGGACTGAAGCTTTCTTT. Protein product: CASKVDPGWGQGTEAFF. This chain uses TRBV9 with TRBJ1-1; 10 bases are a match to TRBD1. This CDR3 is 17 amino acids long. The ends lost 6 bases at V and 5 bases at J; junction bases unmatched: 16. The germline V gene has CDR1 SGDLS and CDR2 YYNGEE. Variable domain in full (rest from reference TRBV9 and TRBJ1-1): DSGVTQTPKHLITATGQRVTLRCSPRSGDLSVYWYQQSLDQGLQFLIQYYNGEERAKGNILERFSAQQFPDLHSELNLSSLELGDSALYFCASKVDPGWGQGTEAFFGQGTRLTVV.

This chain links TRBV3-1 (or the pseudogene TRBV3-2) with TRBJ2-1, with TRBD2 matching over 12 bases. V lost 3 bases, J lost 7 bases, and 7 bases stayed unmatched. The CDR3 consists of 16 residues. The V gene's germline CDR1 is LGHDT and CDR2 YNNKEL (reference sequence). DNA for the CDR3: TGTGCCAGCAGCCATCTAGCGGGAGGGCCGTCGAATGAGCAGTTCTTC. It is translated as CASSHLAGGPSNEQFF.

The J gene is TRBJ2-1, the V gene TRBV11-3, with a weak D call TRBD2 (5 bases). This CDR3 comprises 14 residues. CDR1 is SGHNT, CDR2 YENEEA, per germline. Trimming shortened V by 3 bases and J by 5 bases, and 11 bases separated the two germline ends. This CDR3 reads CASSFPGLNNEQFF. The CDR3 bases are TGTGCCAGCAGCTTCCCAGGACTTAACAATGAGCAGTTCTTC.

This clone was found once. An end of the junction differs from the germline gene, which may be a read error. The chain's CDR3 is CASSSWRAGGSHEQYF. CDR3 in DNA: TGTGCCAGCAGTAGTTGGAGGGCAGGGGGCTCCCACGAGCAGTACTTC. The chain employs TRBV27 and TRBJ2-7; 8 bases match TRBD1. The germline CDR1 and CDR2 sequences are MNHEY and SMNVEV (reference sequence). This CDR3 is 16 amino acids long.

CDR3 nucleotide sequence: TGCGCCAGCAGCTGGGACACCTTAGGCTACACCTTC. Encoded protein: CASSWDTLGYTF. This sequence joins TRBV5-1 and TRBJ1-2; possibly TRBD1 for D (6 bases). Trimming removed 3 bases from V and 8 bases from J, with 11 bases in between. CDR3 length: 12 residues. Germline lookup yields CDR1 SGHRS and CDR2 YFSETQ.

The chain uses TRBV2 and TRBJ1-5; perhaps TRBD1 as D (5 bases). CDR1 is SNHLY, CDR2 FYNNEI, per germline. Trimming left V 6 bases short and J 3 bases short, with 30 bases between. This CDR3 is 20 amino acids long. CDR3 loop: CASSTPSLPGEWGSNQPQHF. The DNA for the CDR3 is TGTGCCAGCAGCACCCCGAGCCTTCCAGGCGAATGGGGCTCCAATCAGCCCCAGCATTTT.

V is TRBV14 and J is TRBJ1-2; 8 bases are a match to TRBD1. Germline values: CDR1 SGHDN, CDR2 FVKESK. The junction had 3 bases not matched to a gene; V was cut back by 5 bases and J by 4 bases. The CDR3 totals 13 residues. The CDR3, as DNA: TGTGCCAGCAGCTCGGACAGGGCCTATGGCTACACCTTC. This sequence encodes CASSSDRAYGYTF.

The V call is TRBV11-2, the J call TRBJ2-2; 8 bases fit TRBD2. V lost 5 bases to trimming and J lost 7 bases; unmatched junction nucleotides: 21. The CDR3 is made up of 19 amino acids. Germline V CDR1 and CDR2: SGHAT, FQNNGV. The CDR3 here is CASSHNRGLGGRWGGELFF. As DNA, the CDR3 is TGTGCCAGCAGCCACAATCGGGGACTAGGGGGACGTTGGGGCGGGGAGCTGTTTTTT. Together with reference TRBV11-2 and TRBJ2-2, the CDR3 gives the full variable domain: EAGVAQSPRYKIIEKRQSVAFWCNPISGHATLYWYQQILGQGPKLLIQFQNNGVVDDSQLPKDRFSAERLKGVDSTLKIQPAKLEDSAVYLCASSHNRGLGGRWGGELFFGEGSRLTVL.

CDR3 in DNA: TGTGCCAGCAGCTTGCCCAGAAATGAGCAGTTCTTC. Encoded protein: CASSLPRNEQFF. V gene TRBV7-2 combines with J gene TRBJ2-1; no clear D. The CDR3 spans 12 residues. The ends were cut back, 3 bases at V and 7 bases at J, with 7 bases in the middle. The germline V gene has CDR1 SGHTA and CDR2 FQGNSA.

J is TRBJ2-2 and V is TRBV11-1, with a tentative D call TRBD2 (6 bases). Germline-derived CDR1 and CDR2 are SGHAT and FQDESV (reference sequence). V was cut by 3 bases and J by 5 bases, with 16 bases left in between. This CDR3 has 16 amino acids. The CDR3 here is CASSFSGQVGTGELFF. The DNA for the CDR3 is TGTGCCAGCAGCTTCAGCGGGCAGGTTGGAACCGGGGAGCTGTTTTTT.

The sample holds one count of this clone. Here the CDR3 reads CWATLNTEAFF. The CDR3 nucleotides are TGCTGGGCGACCCTGAACACTGAAGCTTTCTTT. The genes are TRBV29-1 and TRBJ1-1, with D hard to call. The CDR3 length is 11 residues. Per germline, CDR1 SQVTM and CDR2 ANQGSEA.